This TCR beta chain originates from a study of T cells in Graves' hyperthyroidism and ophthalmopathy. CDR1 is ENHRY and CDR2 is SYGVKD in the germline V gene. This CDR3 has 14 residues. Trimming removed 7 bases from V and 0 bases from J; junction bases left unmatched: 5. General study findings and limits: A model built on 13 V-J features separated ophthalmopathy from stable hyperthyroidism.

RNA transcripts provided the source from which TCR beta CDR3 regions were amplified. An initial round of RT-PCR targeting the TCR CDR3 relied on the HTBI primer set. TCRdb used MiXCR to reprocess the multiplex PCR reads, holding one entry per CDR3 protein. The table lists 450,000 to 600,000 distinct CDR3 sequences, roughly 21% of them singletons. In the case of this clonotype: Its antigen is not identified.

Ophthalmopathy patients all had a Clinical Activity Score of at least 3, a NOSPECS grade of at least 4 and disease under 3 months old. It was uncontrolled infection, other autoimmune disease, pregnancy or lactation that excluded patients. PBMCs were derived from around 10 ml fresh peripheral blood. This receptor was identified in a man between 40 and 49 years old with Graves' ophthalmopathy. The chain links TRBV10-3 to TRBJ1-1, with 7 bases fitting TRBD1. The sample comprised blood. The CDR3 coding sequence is TGTGCCATCAAAACAGGGGACTTGAACACTGAAGCTTTCTTT. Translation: CAIKTGDLNTEAFF.